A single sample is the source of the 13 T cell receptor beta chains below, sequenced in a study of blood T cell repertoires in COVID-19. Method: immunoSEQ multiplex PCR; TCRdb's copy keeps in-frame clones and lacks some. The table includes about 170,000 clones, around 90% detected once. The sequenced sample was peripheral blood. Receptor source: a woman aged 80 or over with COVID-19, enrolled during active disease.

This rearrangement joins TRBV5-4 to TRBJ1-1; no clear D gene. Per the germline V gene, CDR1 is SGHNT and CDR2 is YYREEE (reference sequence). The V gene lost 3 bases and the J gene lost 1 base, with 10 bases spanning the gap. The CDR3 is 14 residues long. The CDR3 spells CASSSTTGNTEAFF. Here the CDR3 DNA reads TGTGCCAGCAGCTCCACGACGGGGAACACTGAAGCTTTCTTT.

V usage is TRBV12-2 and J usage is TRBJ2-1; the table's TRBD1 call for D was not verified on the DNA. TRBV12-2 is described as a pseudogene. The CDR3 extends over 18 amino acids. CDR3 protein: CASRLHLAGQGVNNEQFF. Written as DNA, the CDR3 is TGTGCAAGTCGCCTCCACCTCGCCGGACAGGGGGTCAACAATGAGCAGTTCTTC.

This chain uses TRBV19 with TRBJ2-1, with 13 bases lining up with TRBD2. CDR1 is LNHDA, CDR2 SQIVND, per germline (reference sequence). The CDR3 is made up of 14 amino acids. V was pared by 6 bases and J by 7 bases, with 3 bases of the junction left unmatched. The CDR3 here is CASSGLAGVNEQFF. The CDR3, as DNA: TGTGCCAGTAGCGGACTAGCGGGAGTTAATGAGCAGTTCTTC.

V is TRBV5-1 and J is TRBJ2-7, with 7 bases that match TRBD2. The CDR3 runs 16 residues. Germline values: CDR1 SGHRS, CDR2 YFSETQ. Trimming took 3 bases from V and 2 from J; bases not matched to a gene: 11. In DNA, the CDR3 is TGCGCCAGCAGCTCCCGGTCGGTAGCGGGTGCCTACGAGCAGTACTTC. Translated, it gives CASSSRSVAGAYEQYF.

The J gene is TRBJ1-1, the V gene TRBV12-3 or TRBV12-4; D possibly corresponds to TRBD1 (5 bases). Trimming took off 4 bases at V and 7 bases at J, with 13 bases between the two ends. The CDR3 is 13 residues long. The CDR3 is CASSSVGGSEAFF. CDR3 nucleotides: TGTGCCAGCAGTTCCGTGGGGGGGAGTGAAGCTTTCTTT.

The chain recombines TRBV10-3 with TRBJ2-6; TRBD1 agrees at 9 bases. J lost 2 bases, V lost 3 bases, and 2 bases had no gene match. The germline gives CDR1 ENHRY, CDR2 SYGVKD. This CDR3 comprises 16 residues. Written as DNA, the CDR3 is TGTGCCATCAGTGAACAGGGGGCGGCTGGGGCCAACGTCCTGACTTTC. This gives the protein CAISEQGAAGANVLTF.

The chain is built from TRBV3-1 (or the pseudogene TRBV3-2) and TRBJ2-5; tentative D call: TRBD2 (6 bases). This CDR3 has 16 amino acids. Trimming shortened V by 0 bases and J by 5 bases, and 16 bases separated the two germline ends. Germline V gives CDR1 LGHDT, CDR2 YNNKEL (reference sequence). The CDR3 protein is CASSQDPVGRGETQYF. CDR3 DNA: TGTGCCAGCAGCCAAGATCCGGTCGGGAGAGGGGAGACCCAGTACTTC.

CDR3 residues: CASSLRGLGGYTF. DNA of the CDR3: TGTGCCAGCAGCTTGCGGGGGTTGGGCGGCTACACCTTC. The rearrangement joins TRBV5-6 to TRBJ1-2; possible D gene TRBD1, 5 bases. The V gene lost 1 base and the J gene lost 8 bases, with 12 bases spanning the gap. This CDR3 comprises 13 residues. Germline CDR1 is SGHDT and CDR2 is YYEEEE.

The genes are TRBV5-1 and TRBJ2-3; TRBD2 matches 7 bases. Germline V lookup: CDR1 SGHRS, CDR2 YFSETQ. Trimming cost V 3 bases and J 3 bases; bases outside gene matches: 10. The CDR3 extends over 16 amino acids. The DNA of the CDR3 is TGCGCCAGCAGCTCGAGAGCGGGGCTGATGACAGATACGCAGTATTTT. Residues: CASSSRAGLMTDTQYF.

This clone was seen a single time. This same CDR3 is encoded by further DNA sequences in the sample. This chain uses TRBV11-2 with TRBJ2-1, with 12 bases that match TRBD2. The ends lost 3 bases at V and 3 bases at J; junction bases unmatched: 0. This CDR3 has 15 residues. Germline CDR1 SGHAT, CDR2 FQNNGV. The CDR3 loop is CASSLTSGSYNEQFF. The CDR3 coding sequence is TGTGCCAGCAGCTTGACTAGCGGGAGCTACAATGAGCAGTTCTTC.

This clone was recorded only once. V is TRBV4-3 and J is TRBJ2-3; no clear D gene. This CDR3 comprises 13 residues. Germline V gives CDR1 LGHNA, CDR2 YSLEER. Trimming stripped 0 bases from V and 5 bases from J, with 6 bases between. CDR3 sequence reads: CASSQDQIDTQYF. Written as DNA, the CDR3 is TGCGCCAGCAGCCAAGATCAGATAGATACGCAGTATTTT.

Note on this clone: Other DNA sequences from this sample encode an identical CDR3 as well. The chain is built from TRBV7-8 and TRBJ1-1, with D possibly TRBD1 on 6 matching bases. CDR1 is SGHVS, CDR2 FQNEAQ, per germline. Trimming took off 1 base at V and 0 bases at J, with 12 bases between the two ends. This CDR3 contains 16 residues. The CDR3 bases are TGTGCCAGCAGCTTAGGAACTGGGGGCATGAACACTGAAGCTTTCTTT. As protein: CASSLGTGGMNTEAFF.

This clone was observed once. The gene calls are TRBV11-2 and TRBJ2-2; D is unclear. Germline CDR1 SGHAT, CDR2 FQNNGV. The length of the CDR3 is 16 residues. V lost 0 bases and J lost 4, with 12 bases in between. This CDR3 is CASSLERVQSTGELFF. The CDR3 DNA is TGTGCCAGCAGCTTAGAACGGGTTCAGAGCACCGGGGAGCTGTTTTTT.